This TCR beta chain derives from a study of blood T cell repertoires in COVID-19 (dated by TCRdb to between 2020 and 2021). Study-wide context: Samples covering the acute and convalescent phases of COVID-19 were provided by collaborators in the United States, Italy and Spain. The material from the prospective study consisted of cDNA or gDNA derived from T cells, B-cell-depleted T cells, or PBMCs. Deeply sampled blood TCRbeta repertoires from subjects exposed to, actively infected with, or recovered from COVID-19 were included in the dataset. The repertoires were made available in a free public database intended to serve as a resource for research on the immune response to SARS-CoV-2. The samples were drawn from two sources: the first 160 participants of the ongoing ImmuneRACE study, and 950 to 1,500 subjects contributed by 6 global collaborators. Sample metadata almost always included a de-identified subject ID, COVID-19 status, age in years and sex. Where available, HLA class I and class II types were obtained from metadata supplied by the sample provider rather than from assay-based typing. What the authors observed across the whole study: The quantity of clinical and demographic metadata differed by source and by participant and was supplied without curation.

V lost 4 bases and J lost 0 bases; the stretch between them is 11 bases long. The CDR3 runs 16 amino acids, cysteine and phenylalanine included. The DNA shown is the 48-base CDR3, in frame from base 1. CDR1 and CDR2 are read off the germline V gene as SGHTS and YDEGEE. Comments on this clone: Its antigen remains unidentified. The record has no base qualities; no much larger clone is one base away.

TCRbeta CDR3 regions were amplified from genomic DNA using the immunoSEQ Assay, a bias-controlled multiplex PCR. In the source study's methods: Nucleated cell counts per sample were estimated from amplification of reference gene primers within the assay. To quantify the absolute abundance of each unique TCRbeta CDR3 rearrangement, sequence reads were collapsed and filtered. For each sample, productive Simpson clonality was calculated as the square root of Simpson's diversity index over productive rearrangements. The immuneACCESS repertoire file appears here via TCRdb, limited to in-frame rearrangements. These files lack a portion of the clones; in checked studies, under half of the deficit traces to unresolved V genes, and the cause of the others is not known. V and J calls plus clone size are reproduced from that table; the DNA served to infer D and trimming. The sample contains under 150,000 clones, less than 80% of them found a single time. The top ten clonotypes cover more than 3.5% of the sample.

Each collaborating institution followed its own protocols to collect whole blood in K2EDTA tubes. For TCRbeta analysis, collaborators shipped samples as frozen whole blood, isolated PBMCs, or DNA extracted from either of those sample types. The sequenced sample consisted of peripheral blood. The source of this sequence is a woman of 80 years or more with active or convalescent COVID-19. The V gene is TRBV5-8 and the J gene is TRBJ2-6; no D segment can be confidently identified. The CDR3 in this case is CASSASWSSGANVLTF. The nucleotide sequence is TGTGCCAGCAGCGCGAGTTGGAGCTCTGGGGCCAACGTCCTGACTTTC.